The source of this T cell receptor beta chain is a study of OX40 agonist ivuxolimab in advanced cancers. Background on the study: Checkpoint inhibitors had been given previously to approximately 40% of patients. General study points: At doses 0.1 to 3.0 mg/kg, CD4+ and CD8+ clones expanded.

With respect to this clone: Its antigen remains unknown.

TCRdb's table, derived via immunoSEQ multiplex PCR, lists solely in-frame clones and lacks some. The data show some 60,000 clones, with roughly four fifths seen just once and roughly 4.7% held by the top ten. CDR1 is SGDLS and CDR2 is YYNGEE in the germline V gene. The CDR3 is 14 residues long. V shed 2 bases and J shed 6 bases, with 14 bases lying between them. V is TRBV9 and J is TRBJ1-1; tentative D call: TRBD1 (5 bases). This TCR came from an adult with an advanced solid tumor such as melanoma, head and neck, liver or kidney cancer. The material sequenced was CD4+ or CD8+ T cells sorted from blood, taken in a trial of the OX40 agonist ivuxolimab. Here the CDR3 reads CASSVGGDPPEAFF. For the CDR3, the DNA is TGTGCCAGCAGCGTCGGGGGGGACCCGCCTGAAGCTTTCTTT.